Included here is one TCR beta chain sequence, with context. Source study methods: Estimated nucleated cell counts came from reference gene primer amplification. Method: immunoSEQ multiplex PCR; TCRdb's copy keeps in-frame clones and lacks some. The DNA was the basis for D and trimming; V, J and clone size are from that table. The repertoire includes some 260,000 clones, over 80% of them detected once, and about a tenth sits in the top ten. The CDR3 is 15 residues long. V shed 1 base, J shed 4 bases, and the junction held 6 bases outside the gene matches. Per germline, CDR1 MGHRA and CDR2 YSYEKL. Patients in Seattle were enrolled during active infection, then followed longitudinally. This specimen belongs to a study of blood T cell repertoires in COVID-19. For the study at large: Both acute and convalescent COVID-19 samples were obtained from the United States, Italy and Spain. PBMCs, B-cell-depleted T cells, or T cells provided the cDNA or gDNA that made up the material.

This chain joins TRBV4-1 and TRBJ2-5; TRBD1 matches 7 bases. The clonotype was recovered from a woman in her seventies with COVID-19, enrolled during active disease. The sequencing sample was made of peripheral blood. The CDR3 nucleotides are TGCGCCAGCAGCCAAGCCACAGGGGTGGCAGAGACCCAGTACTTC. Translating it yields CASSQATGVAETQYF.